What follows are 6 T cell receptor beta chains derived from one specimen sequenced in a study of OX40 agonist ivuxolimab in advanced cancers. Some clones are missing from TCRdb's copy, which holds only in-frame ones; the method was immunoSEQ multiplex PCR. The data show over 65,000 clones, 92% seen once. Sequenced material: CD4+ or CD8+ T cells sorted from blood, taken in a trial of the OX40 agonist ivuxolimab. These receptors all come from an adult with an advanced solid tumor such as melanoma, head and neck, liver or kidney cancer.

This clone has just one count. DNA of the CDR3: TGTGCCAGTAAATGGGGCAGGGGCTCCCTCACCGGGGAGCTGTTTTTT. Its protein is CASKWGRGSLTGELFF. V usage is TRBV19 and J usage is TRBJ2-2, with D perhaps TRBD1 (6 bases). Trimming shortened V by 7 bases and J by 4 bases, and 19 bases separated the two germline ends. CDR1 and CDR2 (germline): LNHDA, SQIVND (reference sequence). The CDR3 runs to 16 residues.

The rearrangement uses TRBV14 and TRBJ1-2; a possible D gene is TRBD1 (5 bases). The CDR3 runs to 14 residues. V was trimmed by 1 base and J by 7 bases, leaving 13 bases between them. Germline CDR1 and CDR2: SGHDN and FVKESK. As DNA, the CDR3 is TGTGCCAGCAGCCAAGTGTCCGGGGCGCGTGGCTACACCTTC. This sequence encodes CASSQVSGARGYTF. Based on the CDR3 plus reference TRBV14 and TRBJ1-2, the full variable domain is EAGVTQFPSHSVIEKGQTVTLRCDPISGHDNLYWYRRVMGKEIKFLLHFVKESKQDESGMPNNRFLAERTGGTYSTLKVQPAELEDSGVYFCASSQVSGARGYTFGSGTRLTVV.

The chain has TRBV19 and TRBJ2-5; D uncertain. The CDR3 has 14 residues. Germline CDR1 and CDR2: LNHDA and SQIVND (reference sequence). V gave up 4 bases and J gave up 1 base, with 10 bases separating them. DNA of the CDR3: TGTGCCAGTAGTACTGACACAAGCCAAGAGACCCAGTACTTC. Translating gives CASSTDTSQETQYF. The variable domain in full, completed from reference TRBV19 and TRBJ2-5, reads DGGITQSPKYLFRKEGQNVTLSCEQNLNHDAMYWYRQDPGQGLRLIYYSQIVNDFQKGDIAEGYSVSREKKESFPLTVTSAQKNPTAFYLCASSTDTSQETQYFGPGTRLLVL.

J is TRBJ2-2 and V is TRBV21-1; the DNA was not compared with TRBD2, the D call given in the table. TRBV21-1 is listed as a pseudogene. This CDR3 has 18 amino acids. The CDR3 DNA is TGTGCCAGCACAATGACCAAGACTAGCGGGAATAACACCGGGGAGCTGTTTTTT. Translation: CASTMTKTSGNNTGELFF.

The chain has TRBV11-3 and TRBJ2-1; D gene uncertain. Trimming pared 5 bases from V and 0 bases from J, leaving 8 bases between. The CDR3 is made up of 14 amino acids. Germline V lookup: CDR1 SGHNT, CDR2 YENEEA. In DNA, the CDR3 is TGTGCCAGCAGCCGGACGAGCTCCTACAATGAGCAGTTCTTC. It codes for CASSRTSSYNEQFF.

The rearrangement joins TRBV4-2 to TRBJ2-7, with 8 bases lining up with TRBD1. The V gene end was trimmed by 1 base and the J gene end by 2 bases; junction bases not matched to a gene: 1. This CDR3 comprises 14 residues. Germline V gene lookup returns CDR1 LGHNA and CDR2 YNFKEQ. The CDR3 nucleotides read TGTGCCAGCAGCCAAGGACAGGGGACCTACGAGCAGTACTTC. Residues: CASSQGQGTYEQYF.